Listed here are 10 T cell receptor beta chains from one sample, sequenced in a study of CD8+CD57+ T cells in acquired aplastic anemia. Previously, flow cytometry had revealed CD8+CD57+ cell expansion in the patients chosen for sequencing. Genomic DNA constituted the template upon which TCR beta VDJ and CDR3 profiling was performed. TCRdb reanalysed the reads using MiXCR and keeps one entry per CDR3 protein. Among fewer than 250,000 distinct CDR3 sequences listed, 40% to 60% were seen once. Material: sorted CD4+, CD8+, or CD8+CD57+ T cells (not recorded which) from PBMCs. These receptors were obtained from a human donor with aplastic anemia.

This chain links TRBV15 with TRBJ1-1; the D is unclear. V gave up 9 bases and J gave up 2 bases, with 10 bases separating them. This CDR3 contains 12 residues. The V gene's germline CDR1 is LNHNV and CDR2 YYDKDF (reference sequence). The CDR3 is CATRHLNTEAFF. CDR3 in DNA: TGTGCCACGCGCCACCTAAACACTGAAGCTTTCTTT.

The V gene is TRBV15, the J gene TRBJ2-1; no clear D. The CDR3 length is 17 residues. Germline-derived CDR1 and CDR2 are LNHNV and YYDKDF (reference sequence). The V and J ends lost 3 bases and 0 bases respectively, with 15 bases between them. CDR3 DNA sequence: TGTGCCACCAGCAGTGTTCCGACGGTCAGCTCCTACAATGAGCAGTTCTTC. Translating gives CATSSVPTVSSYNEQFF.

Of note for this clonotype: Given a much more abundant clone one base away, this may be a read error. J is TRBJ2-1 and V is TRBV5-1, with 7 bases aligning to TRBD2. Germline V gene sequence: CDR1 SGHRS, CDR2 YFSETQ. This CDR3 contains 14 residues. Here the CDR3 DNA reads TGCGCCTGCAGCTTGGGGGGAGGGGAGGATGAGCAGTTCTTC. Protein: CACSLGGGEDEQFF.

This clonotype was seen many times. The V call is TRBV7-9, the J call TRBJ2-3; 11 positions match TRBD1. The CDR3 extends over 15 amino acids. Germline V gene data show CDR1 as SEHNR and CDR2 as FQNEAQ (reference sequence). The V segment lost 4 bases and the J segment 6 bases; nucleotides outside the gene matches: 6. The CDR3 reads CASSSGTGGSDTQYF. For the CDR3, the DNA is TGTGCCAGCAGCTCCGGGACAGGGGGGTCCGATACGCAGTATTTT.

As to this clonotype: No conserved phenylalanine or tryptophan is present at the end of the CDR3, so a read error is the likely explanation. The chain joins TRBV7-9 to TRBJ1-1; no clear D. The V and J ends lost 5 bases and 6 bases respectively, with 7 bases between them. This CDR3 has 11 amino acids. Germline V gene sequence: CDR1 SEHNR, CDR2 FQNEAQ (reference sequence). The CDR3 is CASSVHAEAFL. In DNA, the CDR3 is TGTGCCAGCAGCGTTCACGCTGAAGCTTTCTTA.

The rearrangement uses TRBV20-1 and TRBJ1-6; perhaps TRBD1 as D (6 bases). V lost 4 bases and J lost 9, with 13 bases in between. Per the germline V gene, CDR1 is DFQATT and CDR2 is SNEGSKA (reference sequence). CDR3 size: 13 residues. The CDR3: CSATPDRRSPLHF. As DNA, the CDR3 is TGCAGTGCTACCCCGGACAGACGTTCACCCCTCCACTTT.

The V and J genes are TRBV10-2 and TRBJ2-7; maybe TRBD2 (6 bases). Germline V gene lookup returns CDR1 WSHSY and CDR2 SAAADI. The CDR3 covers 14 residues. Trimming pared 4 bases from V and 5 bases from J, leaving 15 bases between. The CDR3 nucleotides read TGCGCCAGCAGTGTAATCCCCTGGAGGGACGAGCAGTACTTC. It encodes CASSVIPWRDEQYF.

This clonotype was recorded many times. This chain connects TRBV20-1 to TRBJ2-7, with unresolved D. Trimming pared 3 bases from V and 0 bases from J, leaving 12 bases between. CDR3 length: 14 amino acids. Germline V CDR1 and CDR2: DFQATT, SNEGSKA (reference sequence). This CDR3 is CSARTSGNSYEQYF. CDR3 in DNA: TGCAGTGCTAGGACTTCAGGAAACTCCTACGAGCAGTACTTC.

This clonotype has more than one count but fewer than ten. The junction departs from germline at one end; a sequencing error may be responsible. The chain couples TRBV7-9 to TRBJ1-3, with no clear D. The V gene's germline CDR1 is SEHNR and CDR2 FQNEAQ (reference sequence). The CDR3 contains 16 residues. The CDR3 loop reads CASSLAGSDYGYTIYF. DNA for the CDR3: TGCGCCAGCAGCTTAGCGGGCAGTGACTATGGCTACACCATATATTTT.

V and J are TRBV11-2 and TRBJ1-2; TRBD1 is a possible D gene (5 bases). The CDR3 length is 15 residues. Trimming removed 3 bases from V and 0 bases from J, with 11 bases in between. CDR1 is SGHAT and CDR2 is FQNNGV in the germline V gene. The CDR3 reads CASSFSSGPNYGYTF. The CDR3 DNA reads TGTGCCAGCAGCTTCTCCTCGGGACCTAACTATGGCTACACCTTC.